The text below deals with one T cell receptor (beta chain). What it binds is not known. The Oncomine TCR Beta short-read assay sequenced DNA from cultured CD4+ T cells. MiXCR was run by TCRdb on the PCR reads, yielding one entry per CDR3 protein. The repertoire holds fewer than 20,000 distinct CDR3 sequences, with about three fifths as singletons. The sample comes from a study of vaccination and CD4 T cells after COVID-19. Overall study context: Ranging from 14 to 241, the interval between dose two and post-vaccine sampling had a median of 72 days. The peptides that stimulated the cells were overlapping spike peptides from SARS-CoV-2, HCoV-NL63, HCoV-OC43 and HCoV-229E.

Described treatment: approximately 11-day PBMC culture with coronavirus spike peptide pools or control peptides (ViraFEST assay). This CDR3 is built from 14 residues. V was pared by 2 bases and J by 3 bases, with 2 bases of the junction left unmatched. Germline V CDR1 and CDR2: DFQATT, SNEGSKA (reference sequence). Sequencing was done on a sample of CD4+ T cells from blood, cultured in vitro. The J gene is TRBJ2-2, the V gene TRBV20-1; 8 positions match TRBD1. The sequence came from a human donor who had recovered from COVID-19. CDR3 in amino acids: CSARYRGDTGELFF. DNA for the CDR3: TGCAGTGCTAGATACAGGGGGGACACCGGGGAGCTGTTTTTT.